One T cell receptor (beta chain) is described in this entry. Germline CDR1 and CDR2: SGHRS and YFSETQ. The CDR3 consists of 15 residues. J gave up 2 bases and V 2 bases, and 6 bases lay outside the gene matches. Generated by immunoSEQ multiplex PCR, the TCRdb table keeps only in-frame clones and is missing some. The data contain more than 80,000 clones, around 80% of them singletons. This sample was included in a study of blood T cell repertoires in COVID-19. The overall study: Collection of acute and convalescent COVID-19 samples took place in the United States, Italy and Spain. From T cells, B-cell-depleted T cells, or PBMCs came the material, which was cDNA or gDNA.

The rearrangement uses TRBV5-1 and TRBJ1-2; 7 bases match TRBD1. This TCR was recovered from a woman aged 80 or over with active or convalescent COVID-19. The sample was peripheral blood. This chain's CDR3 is CASSFTGDVNYGYTF. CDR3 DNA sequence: TGCGCCAGCAGCTTCACAGGGGATGTGAACTATGGCTACACCTTC.